The 26 T cell receptor beta chains below were found in one sample sequenced in a study of blood T cell repertoires in COVID-19. The protocol was immunoSEQ multiplex PCR, while the TCRdb copy is restricted to in-frame clones and leaves out a portion. The table includes some 180,000 clones, approximately 90% detected once. Material: peripheral blood. These receptors all stem from a man between 18 and 29 years old with COVID-19, enrolled during active disease.

The rearrangement joins TRBV5-1 to TRBJ2-1; the match to TRBD2 covers 9 bases. Germline-derived CDR1 and CDR2 are SGHRS and YFSETQ. The CDR3 contains 16 residues. J was trimmed by 8 bases and V by 2 bases; bases with no gene match: 11. CDR3 DNA sequence: TGCGCCAGCAGCTTAGGGGGACTAGCAAAGTCCGATGAGCAGTTCTTC. This encodes CASSLGGLAKSDEQFF.

The chain has TRBV4-3 and TRBJ2-7, with a possible D match to TRBD1 (6 bases). Looked up from germline, CDR1 is LGHNA and CDR2 is YSLEER. V was cut by 5 bases and J by 2 bases, with 10 bases left in between. This CDR3 has 13 residues. CDR3 sequence: CASSSGETYEQYF. In DNA, the CDR3 is TGCGCCAGCAGCTCAGGGGAGACCTACGAGCAGTACTTC.

The genes are TRBV7-8 and TRBJ2-1, with a weak D call TRBD1 (7 bases). The V gene lost 10 bases and the J gene lost 3 bases, with 13 bases spanning the gap. The length of the CDR3 is 13 residues. Germline values: CDR1 SGHVS, CDR2 FQNEAQ. The CDR3 coding sequence is TGTGCCACCTGGCAGGGGGGCTACAATGAGCAGTTCTTC. Translation: CATWQGGYNEQFF.

V and J are TRBV29-1 and TRBJ2-6; D gene uncertain. Germline V gene sequence: CDR1 SQVTM, CDR2 ANQGSEA. The CDR3 totals 16 residues. V was clipped by 7 bases and J by 0 bases, with 16 bases between them. CDR3 region: CSDIEATRSGANVLTF. DNA of the CDR3: TGCAGCGACATCGAGGCCACCCGCTCTGGGGCCAACGTCCTGACTTTC.

V and J are TRBV29-1 and TRBJ1-2, with D perhaps TRBD1 (5 bases). Germline V gene sequence: CDR1 SQVTM, CDR2 ANQGSEA. The CDR3 contains 13 residues. Trimming pared 3 bases from V and 3 bases from J, leaving 11 bases between. The CDR3 DNA is TGCAGCGTTGAGGCGGGGGAGGACTATGGCTACACCTTC. Encoded protein: CSVEAGEDYGYTF.

V and J are TRBV7-3 and TRBJ1-1, with 12 nucleotides matching TRBD1. V dropped 4 bases and J dropped 11; count of bases not matched to a gene: 11. This CDR3 spans 15 amino acids. Germline assignment: CDR1 SGHTA and CDR2 FQGTGA. The CDR3 DNA reads as TGTGCCAGCAGCTCCCGGGACAGGGGGCGAATTCAGGCTTTCTTT. This translates into CASSSRDRGRIQAFF.

This clone turned up a few times. The gene calls are TRBV6-5 and TRBJ1-1; a possible D gene is TRBD1 (5 bases). In germline, CDR1 is MNHEY, CDR2 SVGAGI. V was trimmed by 11 bases and J by 3 bases, leaving 13 bases between them. The CDR3 contains 12 residues. CDR3 loop: CASEGSHTEAFF. The CDR3 DNA sequence: TGTGCCTCGGAGGGGAGTCACACTGAAGCTTTCTTT.

V and J are TRBV29-1 and TRBJ1-6, with 10 bases matching TRBD1. There are 13 residues in the CDR3. Germline assignment: CDR1 SQVTM and CDR2 ANQGSEA. The V and J ends lost 7 bases and 7 bases, in that order; junction bases with no gene match: 4. CDR3 sequence (DNA): TGCAGCGCCAAGACAGGGGGCAATTCACCCCTCCACTTT. Translated, it gives CSAKTGGNSPLHF.

V is TRBV19 and J is TRBJ1-2; 9 bases are shared with TRBD1. CDR1 and CDR2 (germline): LNHDA, SQIVND (reference sequence). After removal of 7 bases from V and 3 bases from J, the junction contained 9 bases not matched to a gene. The CDR3 totals 15 residues. The CDR3 is CASIGGQGWDYGYTF. DNA of the CDR3: TGTGCCAGTATCGGCGGACAGGGGTGGGACTATGGCTACACCTTC.

The J gene is TRBJ1-6, the V gene TRBV10-3; maybe TRBD1 (5 bases). Trimming pared 11 bases from V and 10 bases from J, leaving 21 bases between. Looked up from germline, CDR1 is ENHRY and CDR2 is SYGVKD. This CDR3 spans 14 amino acids. The CDR3 spells CASGRDLGQSPLHF. CDR3 bases: TGTGCCTCTGGGAGGGACCTCGGGCAATCACCCCTCCACTTT.

The rearrangement uses TRBV3-1 (or the pseudogene TRBV3-2) and TRBJ2-3; 13 bases are shared with TRBD2. The germline CDR1 and CDR2 sequences are LGHDT and YNNKEL (reference sequence). The ends lost 4 bases at V and 3 bases at J; junction bases unmatched: 10. The CDR3 runs to 18 residues. The CDR3 spells CASSLLSLLAGGTDTQYF. The DNA of the CDR3 is TGTGCCAGCAGCCTCCTCTCCTTACTAGCGGGAGGGACAGATACGCAGTATTTT.

The rearrangement uses TRBV21-1 and TRBJ1-6. TRBV21-1 is tagged as a pseudogene. This CDR3 is built from 13 residues. CDR3 sequence: CASSARLCSPLHF. The CDR3 coding sequence is TGTGCCAGCAGCGCTCGACTCTGCTCACCCCTCCACTTT.

The V and J genes are TRBV7-8 and TRBJ1-5; no reliable D call. The CDR3 runs to 15 residues. Per germline, CDR1 SGHVS and CDR2 FQNEAQ. Trimming removed 5 bases from V and 1 base from J, with 12 bases in between. The CDR3 DNA reads TGTGCCAGCAGCCACTCCGCGTCCAGCAATCAGCCCCAGCATTTT. It encodes CASSHSASSNQPQHF.

The gene calls are TRBV7-3 and TRBJ2-2; D is possibly TRBD1 (5 bases). V was pared by 5 bases and J by 1 base, with 17 bases between. The CDR3 loop spans 17 amino acids. From germline, CDR1 is SGHTA and CDR2 FQGTGA. This chain's CDR3 is CASSRTWGGRNTGELFF. The CDR3, as DNA: TGTGCCAGCAGCCGAACCTGGGGCGGAAGGAACACCGGGGAGCTGTTTTTT. The full variable domain, completed using reference TRBV7-3 and TRBJ2-2, is GAGVSQTPSNKVTEKGKYVELRCDPISGHTALYWYRQSLGQGPEFLIYFQGTGAADDSGLPNDRFFAVRPEGSVSTLKIQRTERGDSAVYLCASSRTWGGRNTGELFFGEGSRLTVL.

This clone came up once. The chain links TRBV2 to TRBJ1-2; the D is unclear. Trimming left V 4 bases short and J 4 bases short, with 7 bases between. The germline CDR1 and CDR2 sequences are SNHLY and FYNNEI. The CDR3 sequence is 12 residues long. CDR3 DNA sequence: TGTGCCAGCAGTGGCACTGTCTATGGCTACACCTTC. This encodes CASSGTVYGYTF.

The chain uses TRBV7-2 and TRBJ2-7; perhaps TRBD2 as D (5 bases). The CDR3 contains 13 residues. CDR1 and CDR2 from the germline V gene are SGHTA and FQGNSA. With 1 base removed from V and 4 bases from J, the gap between germline ends came to 8 bases. The CDR3 region has the DNA TGTGCCAGCAGCTTAGATCGGGGATACGAGCAGTACTTC. Translated: CASSLDRGYEQYF.

The chain carries TRBV7-2 and TRBJ2-7, with TRBD1 identical over 7 bases. The CDR3 has 17 residues. The germline V gene has CDR1 SGHTA and CDR2 FQGNSA. The V and J ends lost 1 base and 5 bases, in that order; junction bases with no gene match: 14. The CDR3 is CASSLEPPTGLINEQYF. CDR3 nucleotide sequence: TGTGCCAGCAGCTTAGAACCACCGACAGGGTTGATAAACGAGCAGTACTTC.

The V call is TRBV15, the J call TRBJ1-1; 7 nucleotides line up with TRBD1. The junction had 5 bases not matched to a gene; V was cut back by 3 bases and J by 7 bases. Germline CDR1 and CDR2: LNHNV and YYDKDF (reference sequence). CDR3 size: 13 residues. CDR3 sequence (DNA): TGTGCCACCAGCAGGACAGGGTGGAGTGAAGCTTTCTTT. This translates into CATSRTGWSEAFF.

This clone has a single count. The genes are TRBV27 and TRBJ2-7; 12 bases line up with TRBD2. CDR1 and CDR2 (germline): MNHEY, SMNVEV (reference sequence). Trimming cost V 2 bases and J 6 bases; bases outside gene matches: 8. The CDR3 consists of 16 residues. The CDR3, as DNA: TGTGCCAGCAGTTTAAGTACTAGCGGGAGGACGATCGAGCAGTACTTC. Its protein product is CASSLSTSGRTIEQYF.

The V gene is TRBV4-3, the J gene TRBJ2-3, with D possibly TRBD2 on 7 matching bases. V lost 0 bases, J lost 2 bases, and 18 bases lay in between. The CDR3 runs to 18 residues. Germline V gene data show CDR1 as LGHNA and CDR2 as YSLEER. The DNA for the CDR3 is TGCGCCAGCAGCCAAGAAGGTCCCGGGGGGCTGGACACAGATACGCAGTATTTT. Protein: CASSQEGPGGLDTDTQYF.

The chain uses TRBV2 and TRBJ2-1; 11 bases align to TRBD2. V gave up 3 bases and J gave up 7 bases; unmatched junction bases: 5. Per the germline V gene, CDR1 is SNHLY and CDR2 is FYNNEI. This CDR3 has 15 residues. CDR3 DNA sequence: TGTGCCAGCAGTGACGATGCTAGCGGGAGGAATGAGCAGTTCTTC. This encodes CASSDDASGRNEQFF. The variable domain in full, completed from reference TRBV2 and TRBJ2-1, reads EPEVTQTPSHQVTQMGQEVILRCVPISNHLYFYWYRQILGQKVEFLVSFYNNEISEKSEIFDDQFSVERPDGSNFTLKIRSTKLEDSAMYFCASSDDASGRNEQFFGPGTRLTVL.

This CDR3 reads CASSYSGGAGDTQYF. The CDR3 coding sequence is TGTGCCAGCAGTTACTCAGGGGGCGCAGGGGATACGCAGTATTTT. The rearrangement uses TRBV6-6 and TRBJ2-3; 7 bases are a match to TRBD1. Germline trimming cut 0 bases from V and 6 bases from J; bases unmatched to any gene: 6. The CDR3 consists of 15 residues. Per the germline V gene, CDR1 is MNHNY and CDR2 is SVGAGI (reference sequence).

The chain recombines TRBV4-2 with TRBJ2-2; maybe TRBD1 (5 bases). CDR1 and CDR2 (germline): LGHNA, YNFKEQ. V lost 1 base and J 6 bases, leaving 15 bases between the germline ends. CDR3 length equals 16 residues. The CDR3 bases are TGTGCCAGCAGCCAAGGGTGGCAGGGTTGGGCCGGGGAGCTGTTTTTT. Its protein is CASSQGWQGWAGELFF.

V is TRBV28 and J is TRBJ1-2; 9 nucleotides match TRBD1. V lost 4 bases to trimming and J lost 3 bases; unmatched junction nucleotides: 9. The CDR3 is made up of 16 amino acids. The germline V gene encodes CDR1 MDHEN and CDR2 SYDVKM. Here the CDR3 reads CASSSWDRAKDYGYTF. The CDR3 nucleotides are TGTGCCAGCAGTTCCTGGGACAGGGCGAAGGACTATGGCTACACCTTC.

The V and J genes are TRBV6-1 and TRBJ1-2; weak D call: TRBD1 (6 bases). Trimming pared 3 bases from V and 4 bases from J, leaving 12 bases between. This CDR3 comprises 14 residues. Germline V gives CDR1 MNHNS, CDR2 SASEGT. CDR3 sequence reads: CASSEDSGGYGYTF. The CDR3 DNA follows: TGTGCCAGCAGTGAGGACAGCGGGGGCTATGGCTACACCTTC.

The chain links TRBV7-7 to TRBJ1-6; D perhaps matches TRBD1 (5 bases). V was cut by 0 bases and J by 4 bases, with 13 bases left in between. CDR3 length equals 17 residues. Germline V CDR1 and CDR2: SSHAT, FNYEAQ (reference sequence). Here the CDR3 DNA reads TGTGCCAGCAGCTTAGCGGGGGGAACGGATTATAATTCACCCCTCCACTTT. Translating gives CASSLAGGTDYNSPLHF.